The 13 T cell receptor beta chains below all came from one sample that was sequenced in a study of cytomegalovirus exposure and HLA in healthy donors. The PCR made use of 60 Vbeta and 13 Jbeta primers. Assay used: immunoSEQ multiplex PCR; TCRdb lists only in-frame clones, some missing. The sample has approximately 92,000 clones, approximately 81% seen once. Specimen: PBMCs. All receptors derive from a girl aged 2-10 years in good health and CMV-seropositive.

The chain uses TRBV30 and TRBJ2-1; TRBD2 agrees at 10 bases. CDR1 GTSNPN and CDR2 SVGIG come from the germline V gene (reference sequence). The CDR3 consists of 14 residues. The junction had 7 bases not matched to a gene; V was cut back by 4 bases and J by 7 bases. The DNA for the CDR3 is TGTGCCTGGACTAGCGGGGGAGGCGGGAATGAGCAGTTCTTC. It is translated as CAWTSGGGGNEQFF.

J is TRBJ2-1 and V is TRBV7-9; 11 nucleotides agree with TRBD2. The CDR3 loop spans 15 amino acids. Germline V gene lookup returns CDR1 SEHNR and CDR2 FQNEAQ (reference sequence). V trimming: 4 bases; J trimming: 9 bases; junction bases outside the gene matches: 8. CDR3 DNA: TGTGCCAGCAGCTGGCTAGCGGGGGGTACAGGTGAGCAGTTCTTC. This sequence encodes CASSWLAGGTGEQFF.

The rearrangement uses TRBV10-3 and TRBJ2-7; TRBD1 matches 7 bases. The length of the CDR3 is 13 residues. J lost 5 bases, V lost 6 bases, and 7 bases had no gene match. Per the germline V gene, CDR1 is ENHRY and CDR2 is SYGVKD. CDR3 loop: CAIRDPGQNEQYF. The CDR3 DNA follows: TGTGCCATCAGGGATCCGGGACAGAACGAGCAGTACTTC.

This chain uses TRBV6-5 with TRBJ1-2; D is unresolved. Germline assignment: CDR1 MNHEY and CDR2 SVGAGI. The CDR3 spans 12 residues. Trimming shortened V by 5 bases and J by 5 bases, and 9 bases separated the two germline ends. The DNA for the CDR3 is TGTGCCAGCAGTCGAGGCCATTATGGCTACACCTTC. This translates into CASSRGHYGYTF.

In this sample, this clone turned up once. This chain uses TRBV7-9 with TRBJ2-2; 8 positions agree with TRBD2. Germline lookup yields CDR1 SEHNR and CDR2 FQNEAQ (reference sequence). The CDR3 is 18 amino acids. With V trimmed by 1 base and J by 3 bases, 10 bases remained unmatched. The CDR3 here is CASSLGKAGVSDTGELFF. In nucleotides, the CDR3 is TGTGCCAGCAGCTTAGGAAAAGCGGGAGTTTCCGACACCGGGGAGCTGTTTTTT.

This clone showed up just once. The rearrangement uses TRBV30 and TRBJ2-3, with D possibly matching TRBD1 (5 bases). Germline lookup yields CDR1 GTSNPN and CDR2 SVGIG (reference sequence). Trimming shortened V by 0 bases and J by 0 bases, and 7 bases separated the two germline ends. CDR3 length equals 14 residues. The CDR3 DNA is TGTGCCTGGAGTGTGAAGGGGAGCACAGATACGCAGTATTTT. It is translated as CAWSVKGSTDTQYF. Variable domain in full (rest from reference TRBV30 and TRBJ2-3): SQTIHQWPATLVQPVGSPLSLECTVEGTSNPNLYWYRQAAGRGLQLLFYSVGIGQISSEVPQNLSASRPQDRQFILSSKKLLLSDSGFYLCAWSVKGSTDTQYFGPGTRLTVL.

Only a few counts were recorded for this clone. The chain is built from TRBV12-5 and TRBJ1-1, with D possibly being TRBD1 (6 bases). This CDR3 contains 17 residues. Germline V gene lookup returns CDR1 LGHNT and CDR2 FRNRAP. Trimming shortened V by 1 base and J by 0 bases, and 15 bases separated the two germline ends. CDR3 DNA sequence: TGTGCTAGTGGTTTGGGATGGGAGACAGGCTTGAACACTGAAGCTTTCTTT. Translation gives CASGLGWETGLNTEAFF. Full variable domain (rest looked up from reference TRBV12-5 and TRBJ1-1): DARVTQTPRHKVTEMGQEVTMRCQPILGHNTVFWYRQTMMQGLELLAYFRNRAPLDDSGMPKDRFSAEMPDATLATLKIQPSEPRDSAVYFCASGLGWETGLNTEAFFGQGTRLTVV.

This chain joins TRBV5-6 and TRBJ2-5, with D tentatively TRBD1 (6 bases). CDR3 length: 16 amino acids. Germline V gives CDR1 SGHDT, CDR2 YYEEEE. V dropped 2 bases and J dropped 5 bases, with 19 bases sitting between them. In DNA form, the CDR3 reads TGTGCCAGCAGCTTTGGGGTTACAGGGTACGGGGAGACCCAGTACTTC. Its translation is CASSFGVTGYGETQYF.

The chain couples TRBV18 to TRBJ1-1; D is unresolved. The CDR3 consists of 13 residues. Trimming took 5 bases from V and 1 from J, leaving 8 bases between them. CDR1 and CDR2 (germline): KGHSH, LQKENI. CDR3 region: CASSTRENTEAFF. CDR3 coding DNA: TGTGCCAGCTCAACTAGAGAGAACACTGAAGCTTTCTTT.

V and J are TRBV18 and TRBJ2-7; the match to TRBD1 covers 9 bases. Germline CDR1 reads KGHSH; CDR2 reads LQKENI. The J segment lost 1 base and the V segment lost 2 bases, leaving 3 bases of the junction unmatched. The CDR3 extends over 15 amino acids. The CDR3 nucleotides read TGTGCCAGCTCACCAGAGACAGGGGGGTCCTACGAGCAGTACTTC. This translates into CASSPETGGSYEQYF.

The sample holds one count of this clone. This chain uses TRBV14 with TRBJ2-1; 10 nucleotides line up with TRBD2. V was pared by 8 bases and J by 5 bases, with 24 bases of the junction left unmatched. Germline V gives CDR1 SGHDN, CDR2 FVKESK. The CDR3 totals 20 residues. CDR3 sequence reads: CASAAPLTGLAAIGDNEQFF. The CDR3 bases are TGTGCCAGCGCCGCTCCCTTGACCGGACTAGCGGCCATAGGCGACAATGAGCAGTTCTTC.

This clone showed up just a few times. Here the CDR3 DNA reads TGTGCCAGCAGCTTGGGGACATCGAACTATGGCTACACCTTC. The encoded protein is CASSLGTSNYGYTF. This chain joins TRBV5-5 and TRBJ1-2, with D perhaps TRBD1 (5 bases). The CDR3 totals 14 residues. The V gene lost 0 bases and the J gene lost 2 bases, with 8 bases spanning the gap. Germline assignment: CDR1 SGHKS and CDR2 YYEKEE (reference sequence).

The chain has TRBV28 and TRBJ2-1, with TRBD2 identical over 8 bases. V lost 10 bases, J lost 7 bases, and 9 bases stayed unmatched. The CDR3 length is 13 residues. CDR1 is MDHEN and CDR2 is SYDVKM in the germline V gene. CDR3 residues: CATGRGMLNEQFF. Here the CDR3 DNA reads TGTGCCACCGGGAGGGGGATGCTAAATGAGCAGTTCTTC.